This entry concerns a single T cell receptor (beta chain). Its target is unknown. The entry originates in a study of shared clonotypes between healthy human individuals. Study-wide findings and caveats: Only blood underwent sampling, and tissue repertoires likely differ. Among the subsets, naive ones generally showed larger estimated richness than memory ones. Naive CD4 clonotypes overlapped across a handful of donors at approximately 5%.

In germline, CDR1 is KGHSH, CDR2 LQKENI. CDR3 length equals 16 residues. V gave up 3 bases and J gave up 0 bases, with 11 bases separating them. Authors' methods: Filtering differed because ImmunoSEQ produced junction-only sequences that carried no quality scores. The method was immunoSEQ multiplex PCR; TCRdb's version includes in-frame clones alone and lacks a portion of them. V and J calls and clone size are as listed in that table; D and trimming were resolved from the DNA. The sample shows some 550,000 clones, more than 95% of them seen only once. The sequenced material came from naive CD4+ T cells sorted from blood. The subset is: CD45RA+ positively selected. The source is a woman aged 25 to 39 in good health. This chain joins TRBV18 and TRBJ1-4; the D is unclear. The CDR3 DNA sequence: TGTGCCAGCTCACCCCCGTGGGGTGCAACTAATGAAAAACTGTTTTTT. It encodes CASSPPWGATNEKLFF.